These 9 T cell receptor beta chains share one sample of origin, sequenced in a study of regulatory T cells in long-lasting Graves disease. Time point denoted: persistent/refractory GD, antithyroid drugs over 5 years with positive TRAb. Extracted RNA from PBMCs served as the source of the TCR library. CDR3 regions were amplified by Arm-PCR using iRepertoire HTBI primers to build TCR beta libraries. TCRdb itself ran the multiplex PCR reads through MiXCR, one entry per CDR3 protein. The sample contains roughly 700,000 distinct CDR3 sequences, about 32% of which appear only once. The sequences come from peripheral blood mononuclear cells (PBMCs), collected when the disease was refractory, from a patient treated with antithyroid drugs. All receptors come from a female donor with Graves disease.

This clonotype was counted ten times or more. J is TRBJ1-2 and V is TRBV20-1; tentative D call: TRBD1 (6 bases). This CDR3 region has 14 residues. V was trimmed by 6 bases and J by 6 bases, leaving 20 bases between them. Germline V gives CDR1 DFQATT, CDR2 SNEGSKA (reference sequence). The CDR3: CSAPDSGGADGYTF. The CDR3, as DNA: TGCAGTGCGCCTGATAGCGGGGGGGCAGATGGCTACACCTTC.

This clonotype was recorded only once. At one boundary the junction diverges from the germline segment, which might be a read error. V usage is TRBV29-1 and J usage is TRBJ1-2; TRBD1 is a possible D gene (6 bases). This CDR3 has 13 residues. Germline V lookup: CDR1 SQVTM, CDR2 ANQGSEA. DNA for the CDR3: TGCAGCGCTAACAAACAGGGAACCGATGGCTGCACCTTC. This gives the protein CSANKQGTDGCTF.

There are many counts of this clonotype. The V call is TRBV11-2, the J call TRBJ1-1; D unclear. V was shortened by 1 base and J by 8 bases, with 14 bases between the two germline ends. Germline V gives CDR1 SGHAT, CDR2 FQNNGV. The CDR3 sequence is 14 residues long. The CDR3 sequence is CASSLVTRSNEAFF. CDR3 DNA: TGTGCCAGCAGCTTAGTAACGAGATCCAACGAAGCTTTCTTT.

This chain connects TRBV7-8 to TRBJ1-1; TRBD1 matches 9 bases. The CDR3 totals 14 residues. V lost 5 bases, J lost 4 bases, and 5 bases stayed unmatched. The germline gives CDR1 SGHVS, CDR2 FQNEAQ. The DNA of the CDR3 is TGTGCCAGCAGCCCACTGACAGGGGGCACTGAAGCTTTCTTT. Its translation: CASSPLTGGTEAFF.

In its sample, this clonotype was seen once. V is TRBV4-1 and J is TRBJ1-2; D ambiguous. V was shortened by 5 bases and J by 3 bases, with 13 bases between the two germline ends. This CDR3 region has 14 residues. Germline-derived CDR1 and CDR2 are MGHRA and YSYEKL. CDR3 nucleotide sequence: TGCGCCAGCAGCGGACCTAACGGGGACTATGGCTACACCTTC. Translated, it gives CASSGPNGDYGYTF.

In its sample, this clonotype was seen a few times. J is TRBJ2-3 and V is TRBV6-1, with 9 bases matching TRBD2. Trimming took 8 bases from V and 3 from J; bases not matched to a gene: 6. The CDR3 length is 14 residues. Per the germline V gene, CDR1 is MNHNS and CDR2 is SASEGT. The CDR3 nucleotides are TGTGCCAGCCGAGCGGGGGGAAGGACAGATACGCAGTATTTT. It is translated as CASRAGGRTDTQYF.

This clonotype was observed once. The chain is built from TRBV28 and TRBJ2-3; weak D call: TRBD1 (6 bases). The CDR3 sequence is 13 residues long. The germline V gene has CDR1 MDHEN and CDR2 SYDVKM. The V end lost 6 bases, the J end lost 4 bases, and 11 bases lay between the germline ends. The CDR3 protein is CASSVQGSDTQYF. CDR3 sequence (DNA): TGTGCCAGCAGCGTCCAGGGGTCAGATACGCAGTATTTT. Filled out from reference TRBV28 and TRBJ2-3, the complete variable domain reads DVKVTQSSRYLVKRTGEKVFLECVQDMDHENMFWYRQDPGLGLRLIYFSYDVKMKEKGDIPEGYSVSREKKERFSLILESASTNQTSMYLCASSVQGSDTQYFGPGTRLTVL.

This clonotype was counted between two and nine times. This rearrangement joins TRBV10-3 to TRBJ1-5; a weak D match, TRBD1 (6 bases). The germline gives CDR1 ENHRY, CDR2 SYGVKD. This CDR3 is built from 16 residues. V shed 2 bases and J shed 6 bases, with 17 bases lying between them. This chain's CDR3 is CAISEPKTGLSQPQHF. The DNA for the CDR3 is TGTGCCATCAGTGAGCCGAAGACAGGTCTTAGTCAGCCCCAGCATTTT.

The V and J genes are TRBV7-8 and TRBJ2-7, with a possible D match to TRBD2 (6 bases). The CDR3 has 15 residues. From germline, CDR1 is SGHVS and CDR2 FQNEAQ. V was cut by 6 bases and J by 1 base, with 16 bases left in between. The CDR3 loop reads CASSHLRECSYEQYF. CDR3 DNA: TGTGCCAGCAGTCACCTCCGGGAGTGTTCCTACGAGCAGTACTTC.